This is a list of T cell receptor beta chains from one sample in a study of molecular identifiers for immune sequencing clone quantification. Via MiXCR, TCRdb re-called the PCR reads, giving one row per CDR3 protein. The sample lists fewer than 350,000 distinct CDR3 sequences, roughly a fifth occurring once. The material sequenced was naive CD8+ T cells from blood, with Jurkat cell RNA spiked in. The receptors were sampled from a human donor in good health. Some libraries in this study had Jurkat cell RNA spiked in. The CDR3 runs from the conserved cysteine through the conserved F or W. A D gene is named only where the DNA matches it firmly. Some rows mark clone size as missing; the rest say once, few, many or name a class of expanded clone.

j_call: TRBJ2-7; v_call: TRBV6-5; d_call: TRBD2; clone_size: many; cdr3_nt: TGTGCCAGCAGTTATGGGCTAGCGGACTACGAGCAGTACTTC; cdr3_aa: CASSYGLADYEQYF
j_call: TRBJ2-7; v_call: TRBV9; d_call: TRBD1; clone_size: few; cdr3_nt: TGTGCCAGCAGTACCTCAGGGGGTAGGGTCTACGAGCAGTACTTC; cdr3_aa: CASSTSGGRVYEQYF
j_call: TRBJ1-1; v_call: TRBV3-1; d_call: -; clone_size: -; cdr3_nt: TGTGCCAGCAGCCAAGGAGTACACAGCATGGACACTGAAGCTTTCTTT; cdr3_aa: CASSQGVHSMDTEAFF
j_call: TRBJ2-4; v_call: TRBV28; d_call: -; clone_size: -; cdr3_nt: TGTGCCAGCAGTTTTACCGATACGCTGAAAAACATTCAGTACTTC; cdr3_aa: CASSFTDTLKNIQYF
j_call: TRBJ1-3; v_call: TRBV4-3; d_call: -; clone_size: many; cdr3_nt: TGCGCCAGCAGCCAAGAATACACCACCGGAAACACCATATATTTT; cdr3_aa: CASSQEYTTGNTIYF
j_call: TRBJ2-2; v_call: TRBV30; d_call: -; clone_size: few; cdr3_nt: TGTGCCTGGAGGTTGAGCGAACAAGGCCGGGCCGGGGAGCTGTTTTTT; cdr3_aa: CAWRLSEQGRAGELFF
j_call: TRBJ2-3; v_call: TRBV10-3; d_call: -; clone_size: few; cdr3_nt: TGTGCCATCAGTGAGTTTGGGCTAAGCACAGATACGCAGTATTTT; cdr3_aa: CAISEFGLSTDTQYF
j_call: TRBJ2-7; v_call: TRBV6-6; d_call: -; clone_size: few; cdr3_nt: TGTGCCAGCAGTTACGCCGGTCAGGGAGAGCAGTACTTC; cdr3_aa: CASSYAGQGEQYF
j_call: TRBJ2-3; v_call: TRBV4-1; d_call: -; clone_size: many; cdr3_nt: TGCGCCAGCAGCCGGGCCTGGAGGGTTGGTGTCACAGATACGCAGTATTTT; cdr3_aa: CASSRAWRVGVTDTQYF
j_call: TRBJ2-7; v_call: TRBV20-1; d_call: -; clone_size: many; cdr3_nt: TGCAGTGCTAGAGAGGAGTCAGGGTCCTCCTACGAGCAGTACTTC; cdr3_aa: CSAREESGSSYEQYF
j_call: TRBJ2-7; v_call: TRBV13; d_call: TRBD2; clone_size: many; cdr3_nt: TGTGCCAGCAGCTTCGGACTAGGACCCTACGAGCAGTACTTC; cdr3_aa: CASSFGLGPYEQYF
j_call: TRBJ2-5; v_call: TRBV19; d_call: TRBD1; clone_size: many; cdr3_nt: TGTGCCAGTAGCAGAACAGGGGCCGGGGAGACCCAGTACTTC; cdr3_aa: CASSRTGAGETQYF
j_call: TRBJ1-5; v_call: TRBV12-3/TRBV12-4; d_call: TRBD1; clone_size: many; cdr3_nt: TGTGCCAGCAGTTTAAAGGGGGCCGGCTGGGGCAATCAGCCCCAGCATTTT; cdr3_aa: CASSLKGAGWGNQPQHF
j_call: TRBJ2-7; v_call: TRBV3-1; d_call: -; clone_size: few; cdr3_nt: TGTGCCAGCAGCCAAGACCTCGACAGCTCCTACGAGCAGTACTTC; cdr3_aa: CASSQDLDSSYEQYF
j_call: TRBJ2-5; v_call: TRBV13; d_call: -; clone_size: many; cdr3_nt: TGTGCCAGCAGCTTTCTTGCAGATCAAGAGACCCAGTACTTC; cdr3_aa: CASSFLADQETQYF
j_call: TRBJ1-6; v_call: TRBV4-1; d_call: TRBD1; clone_size: -; cdr3_nt: TGCGCCAGCAGCCAAGATTTGGGGACAGGACTTAATTCACCCCTCCACTTT; cdr3_aa: CASSQDLGTGLNSPLHF
j_call: TRBJ2-1; v_call: TRBV19; d_call: -; clone_size: few; cdr3_nt: TGTGCCAGTAGTTGGTCTCCCTTCAGCTCCTACAATGAGCAGTTCTTC; cdr3_aa: CASSWSPFSSYNEQFF
j_call: TRBJ2-2; v_call: TRBV4-1; d_call: TRBD1; clone_size: -; cdr3_nt: TGCGCCAGCAGCCAAGAGACAGGGTTGTACACCGGGGAGCTGTTTTTT; cdr3_aa: CASSQETGLYTGELFF
j_call: TRBJ2-7; v_call: TRBV29-1; d_call: -; clone_size: -; cdr3_nt: TGCAGCGTTGAAGATCCGGGCGCCCCCTACGAGCAATACTTC; cdr3_aa: CSVEDPGAPYEQYF
j_call: TRBJ1-1; v_call: TRBV28; d_call: -; clone_size: many; cdr3_nt: TGTGCCAGCAGTGAGATGAACACTGAAGCTTTCTTT; cdr3_aa: CASSEMNTEAFF
j_call: TRBJ1-6; v_call: TRBV27; d_call: -; clone_size: many; cdr3_nt: TGTGCCAGCAGTTCGGCAGGACGCTCCTATAATTCACCCCTCCACTTT; cdr3_aa: CASSSAGRSYNSPLHF
j_call: TRBJ1-5; v_call: TRBV7-2; d_call: -; clone_size: many; cdr3_nt: TGTGCCAGCAGCTTAGTGCTTGGGCCCCAGCATTTT; cdr3_aa: CASSLVLGPQHF
j_call: TRBJ2-5; v_call: TRBV5-1; d_call: TRBD1; clone_size: many; cdr3_nt: TGCGCCAGCAGCATACAGGGGTATGAGGAGACCCAGTACTTC; cdr3_aa: CASSIQGYEETQYF
j_call: TRBJ1-2; v_call: TRBV15; d_call: -; clone_size: -; cdr3_nt: TGTGCCACCAGCAGAGAGGACAGCTACTGTGGCTACACCTTC; cdr3_aa: CATSREDSYCGYTF
j_call: TRBJ1-5; v_call: TRBV5-6; d_call: -; clone_size: many; cdr3_nt: TGTGCCAGCAGCTCCGACGGGGGGCGGAATCAGCCCCAGCATTTT; cdr3_aa: CASSSDGGRNQPQHF
j_call: TRBJ2-7; v_call: TRBV6-2/TRBV6-3; d_call: -; clone_size: many; cdr3_nt: TGTGCCAGCAGTTACCAGGCCAGCTCCTACGAGCAGTACTTC; cdr3_aa: CASSYQASSYEQYF
j_call: TRBJ1-5; v_call: TRBV4-3; d_call: -; clone_size: many; cdr3_nt: TGCGCCAGCAGCCAAGGATGGGGGGCTGGACAGCCCCAGCATTTT; cdr3_aa: CASSQGWGAGQPQHF
j_call: TRBJ2-1; v_call: TRBV5-1; d_call: -; clone_size: many; cdr3_nt: TGCGCCAGCAGCTTGGCCGGGGGAACCTACAATGAGCAGTTCTTC; cdr3_aa: CASSLAGGTYNEQFF
j_call: TRBJ1-2; v_call: TRBV13; d_call: -; clone_size: -; cdr3_nt: TGTGCCACCCCCCCACCTCCCAGGGGCTGGGATGGCTACACCTTC; cdr3_aa: CATPPPPRGWDGYTF
j_call: TRBJ1-5; v_call: TRBV7-9; d_call: -; clone_size: many; cdr3_nt: TGTGCCAGCAGCTTCCAGGGACTCGGTGGCAATCAGCCCCAGCATTTT; cdr3_aa: CASSFQGLGGNQPQHF
j_call: TRBJ2-7; v_call: TRBV6-2/TRBV6-3; d_call: -; clone_size: many; cdr3_nt: TGTGCCAGCAGTTACTTGGGACACAACTACGAGCAGTACTTC; cdr3_aa: CASSYLGHNYEQYF
j_call: TRBJ1-5; v_call: TRBV20-1; d_call: -; clone_size: many; cdr3_nt: TGCAGTGCTAGCCCGCCGGGGCCAATTCAGCCCCAGCATTTT; cdr3_aa: CSASPPGPIQPQHF
j_call: TRBJ2-5; v_call: TRBV7-8; d_call: -; clone_size: many; cdr3_nt: TGTGCCAGCAGCTTAGGGGGCAGTAAAGAGACCCAGTACTTC; cdr3_aa: CASSLGGSKETQYF
j_call: TRBJ2-7; v_call: TRBV20-1; d_call: TRBD1; clone_size: many; cdr3_nt: TGCAGTGCTGCGGACAGGGCCTACGAGCAGTACTTC; cdr3_aa: CSAADRAYEQYF
j_call: TRBJ2-2; v_call: TRBV6-5; d_call: TRBD2; clone_size: many; cdr3_nt: TGTGCCAGCAGCCAGTTCGGGCGGGGGGCGTCCGGGGAGCTGTTTTTT; cdr3_aa: CASSQFGRGASGELFF
j_call: TRBJ1-2; v_call: TRBV6-5; d_call: TRBD1; clone_size: few; cdr3_nt: TGTGCCAGCAGTTACGACAGGGGCGGAATCTATGGCTACACCTTC; cdr3_aa: CASSYDRGGIYGYTF
j_call: TRBJ2-7; v_call: TRBV4-1; d_call: TRBD2; clone_size: many; cdr3_nt: TGCGCCAGCAGCCAATTTAGCGGGGGTTACGAGCAGTACTTC; cdr3_aa: CASSQFSGGYEQYF
j_call: TRBJ2-3; v_call: TRBV27; d_call: -; clone_size: few; cdr3_nt: TGTGCCAGCAGTACAGTGAGAGGACCAGCCACAGATACGCAGTATTTT; cdr3_aa: CASSTVRGPATDTQYF
j_call: TRBJ2-7; v_call: TRBV7-9; d_call: -; clone_size: once; cdr3_nt: TGTGCCAGCAGCTTAGTCCCAGCAAGCGCCTACGAGCGGTACTTC; cdr3_aa: CASSLVPASAYERYF
j_call: TRBJ2-5; v_call: TRBV20-1; d_call: -; clone_size: few; cdr3_nt: TGCAGTGCTACCCACCGGGACGGAGTGTACCAAGAGACCCAGTACTTC; cdr3_aa: CSATHRDGVYQETQYF
j_call: TRBJ1-2; v_call: TRBV20-1; d_call: -; clone_size: few; cdr3_nt: TGCAGTGCTAGGAGATCAGGGGAAAACTATGGCTACACCTTC; cdr3_aa: CSARRSGENYGYTF
j_call: TRBJ1-2; v_call: TRBV2; d_call: -; clone_size: many; cdr3_nt: TGTGCCAGCAGTGAAGTTGGTGGGGCCCTCTATGGCTACACCTTC; cdr3_aa: CASSEVGGALYGYTF
j_call: TRBJ2-1; v_call: TRBV11-2; d_call: TRBD1; clone_size: many; cdr3_nt: TGTGCCAGCAGCCTACAGGGGATCCACTACAATGAGCAGTTCTTC; cdr3_aa: CASSLQGIHYNEQFF
j_call: TRBJ1-1; v_call: TRBV4-2; d_call: -; clone_size: few; cdr3_nt: TGTGCCAGCAGCCAAGCCATCTCAGTGAACACTGAAGCTTTCTTT; cdr3_aa: CASSQAISVNTEAFF
j_call: TRBJ1-1; v_call: TRBV16; d_call: -; clone_size: -; cdr3_nt: TGTGCCAGCAGCCAATGGCAGGCCATGAACACTGAAGCTTTCTTT; cdr3_aa: CASSQWQAMNTEAFF
j_call: TRBJ2-7; v_call: TRBV7-9; d_call: -; clone_size: many; cdr3_nt: TGTGCCAGCAGCGCGGGATATCCGACCTACGAGCAGTACTTC; cdr3_aa: CASSAGYPTYEQYF
j_call: TRBJ2-6; v_call: TRBV4-2; d_call: TRBD1; clone_size: many; cdr3_nt: TGTGCCAGCAGCCAGCAGGGGGTATTGGGGGCCAACGTCCTGACTTTC; cdr3_aa: CASSQQGVLGANVLTF
j_call: TRBJ2-1; v_call: TRBV20-1; d_call: -; clone_size: many; cdr3_nt: TGCAGTGCTAGAGATATGACTAGAGCGGGTGAGCAGTTCTTC; cdr3_aa: CSARDMTRAGEQFF
j_call: TRBJ2-5; v_call: TRBV4-3; d_call: TRBD1; clone_size: -; cdr3_nt: TGCGCCAGCAGCCGAGCTCCGTATGGGACAGTTCAAGAGACCCAGTACTTC; cdr3_aa: CASSRAPYGTVQETQYF
j_call: TRBJ2-7; v_call: TRBV30; d_call: -; clone_size: many; cdr3_nt: TGTGCCTGGAGTAGGGTGGTGACCTACGAGCAGTACTTC; cdr3_aa: CAWSRVVTYEQYF
j_call: TRBJ2-1; v_call: TRBV7-9; d_call: -; clone_size: many; cdr3_nt: TGTGCCAGCAGCTTAGCTTCCTATGAGCAGTTCTTC; cdr3_aa: CASSLASYEQFF
j_call: TRBJ2-3; v_call: TRBV30; d_call: -; clone_size: many; cdr3_nt: TGTGCCTGGAGCCCAACAGGGATTACGCAGTATTTT; cdr3_aa: CAWSPTGITQYF
j_call: TRBJ1-1; v_call: TRBV21-1; d_call: -; clone_size: many; cdr3_nt: TGTGCCAGCCCAGGGGAGGGTCGAGGCACTGAAGCTTTCTTT; cdr3_aa: CASPGEGRGTEAFF
j_call: TRBJ2-7; v_call: TRBV27; d_call: -; clone_size: few; cdr3_nt: TGTGCCAGCAGCCGAGCAGGCTGGGGGAGCTACGAGCAGTACTTC; cdr3_aa: CASSRAGWGSYEQYF
j_call: TRBJ2-7; v_call: TRBV20-1; d_call: TRBD2; clone_size: few; cdr3_nt: TGCAGTGCTAGAGGGTGGGAGGGCCTGTTGTACGAGCAGTACTTC; cdr3_aa: CSARGWEGLLYEQYF
j_call: TRBJ1-3; v_call: TRBV6-5; d_call: -; clone_size: many; cdr3_nt: TGTGCCAGCGGGGCCAGTACGAACACCATATATTTT; cdr3_aa: CASGASTNTIYF
j_call: TRBJ1-2; v_call: TRBV7-9; d_call: TRBD1; clone_size: many; cdr3_nt: TGTGCCAGCAGCCCGACCCTAGGGGACAGGGGGCTGATGGACTACACCTTC; cdr3_aa: CASSPTLGDRGLMDYTF
j_call: TRBJ1-4; v_call: TRBV20-1; d_call: TRBD1; clone_size: many; cdr3_nt: TGCAGTGCTAGAAAACCGGGACAGGGGGCCACTAATGAAAAACTGTTTTTT; cdr3_aa: CSARKPGQGATNEKLFF
j_call: TRBJ2-3; v_call: TRBV7-9; d_call: TRBD1; clone_size: -; cdr3_nt: TGTGCCAGCAGCTCGGACAGGGGATTGACAGATACGCAGTATTTT; cdr3_aa: CASSSDRGLTDTQYF